These T cell receptor beta chains were read from a single sample in a study of cytomegalovirus exposure and HLA in healthy donors. Clones were read by immunoSEQ multiplex PCR, and TCRdb kept only the in-frame ones, dropping some. The table lists about 76,000 clones, around 84% of them singletons. Sequencing was carried out using PBMCs. These receptors all come from a woman between 40 and 50 years old in good health and CMV-seropositive. CDR3s include the opening cysteine and the closing phenylalanine or tryptophan. D genes are given only for firm matches. Only part of the rows carry a size: once, few, many, or a class if the clone is expanded.

J	D	V	size	CDR3	DNA
TRBJ2-5	-	TRBV5-5	-	CASSRYIGETQYF	TGTGCCAGCAGCCGTTACATCGGGGAGACCCAGTACTTC
TRBJ2-7	TRBD1	TRBV7-2	-	CASSYGQGVYEQYF	TGTGCCAGCAGCTACGGACAGGGGGTATACGAGCAGTACTTC
TRBJ1-5	-	TRBV5-6	-	CASSPNQPQHF	TGTGCCAGCAGCCCTAATCAGCCCCAGCATTTT
TRBJ1-6	TRBD1	TRBV7-8	-	CASSFRDRGIGSPLHF	TGTGCCAGCAGCTTCCGGGACAGGGGTATTGGTTCACCCCTCCACTTT
TRBJ2-7	-	TRBV19	-	CASSIGRAYEQYF	TGTGCCAGTAGTATTGGCAGGGCCTACGAGCAGTACTTC
TRBJ2-5	-	TRBV7-2	-	CASSLGGAQETQYF	TGTGCCAGCAGCTTAGGCGGGGCGCAAGAGACCCAGTACTTC
TRBJ1-5	TRBD1	TRBV27	-	CASRYTGGHQPQHF	TGTGCCAGCAGATATACAGGGGGGCATCAGCCCCAGCATTTT
TRBJ2-7	TRBD1	TRBV5-1	-	CASSFSTGAYEQYF	TGCGCCAGCAGCTTTTCGACAGGGGCTTACGAGCAGTACTTC
TRBJ1-4	TRBD1	TRBV18	once	CASSPRTGNEKLFF	TGTGCCAGCTCACCCCGGACAGGGAATGAAAAACTGTTTTTT
TRBJ2-2	TRBD1	TRBV14	-	CASSQDQWTGRTGELFF	TGTGCCAGCAGCCAAGATCAATGGACAGGGCGAACCGGGGAGCTGTTTTTT
TRBJ1-5	TRBD1	TRBV30	-	CAWSALRTGESQPQHF	TGTGCCTGGAGTGCCCTGCGGACAGGGGAGAGTCAGCCCCAGCATTTT
TRBJ2-5	TRBD2	TRBV4-1	-	CASSQSSGDQETQYF	TGCGCCAGCAGCCAATCCAGCGGGGATCAAGAGACCCAGTACTTC
TRBJ1-5	-	TRBV5-8	-	CASSSGYDRAQWGPQHF	TGTGCCAGCAGCTCGGGATATGACCGGGCCCAATGGGGGCCCCAGCATTTT
TRBJ2-7	-	TRBV11-2	-	CASSPRYEQYF	TGTGCCAGCAGCCCGCGCTACGAGCAGTACTTC
TRBJ1-3	-	TRBV5-4	-	CASSLSLQASGNTIYF	TGTGCCAGCAGCTTGTCCCTGCAGGCCTCGGGAAACACCATATATTTT
TRBJ1-2	-	TRBV30	few	CAWATSSSYGYTF	TGTGCCTGGGCGACATCCTCCTCCTATGGCTACACCTTC
TRBJ2-3	TRBD1	TRBV6-5	few	CASTVQGQGSDTQYF	TGTGCCAGCACGGTCCAGGGACAGGGATCGGATACGCAGTATTTT
TRBJ1-1	-	TRBV6-6	-	CASGGNTEAFF	TGTGCCAGCGGAGGGAACACTGAAGCTTTCTTT
TRBJ1-2	-	TRBV5-4	once	CASSSVQAYGYTF	TGTGCCAGCAGCTCCGTACAGGCGTATGGCTACACCTTC
TRBJ1-1	TRBD1	TRBV5-1	few	CASSLVGTGGTEAFF	TGCGCCAGCAGCTTGGTAGGGACAGGGGGCACTGAAGCTTTCTTT
TRBJ2-3	TRBD2	TRBV19	-	CASSPGLAGAVNTQYF	TGTGCCAGTAGTCCGGGACTAGCGGGGGCGGTGAATACGCAGTATTTT
TRBJ2-5	-	TRBV7-2	-	CASSPSLYPREQYF	TGTGCCAGCAGCCCGTCACTATACCCTAGGGAGCAGTACTTC
TRBJ1-1	TRBD1	TRBV27	-	CASSFQGATEAFF	TGTGCCAGCAGTTTTCAGGGGGCTACTGAAGCTTTCTTT
TRBJ1-4	-	TRBV6-1	-	CASRLGSPNEKLFF	TGTGCCAGCCGTTTGGGCTCTCCTAATGAAAAACTGTTTTTT
TRBJ2-3	TRBD1	TRBV2	-	CASTEDYRGIDTQYF	TGTGCCAGCACTGAAGACTACAGGGGAATAGATACGCAGTATTTT
TRBJ1-2	TRBD1	TRBV30	-	CAWSHPGTVANF	TGTGCCTGGAGTCACCCCGGGACAGTCGCCAACTTC
TRBJ2-4	TRBD1	TRBV15	once	CATSLWTGKNIQYF	TGTGCCACCAGCCTCTGGACAGGGAAAAACATTCAGTACTTC
TRBJ2-7	TRBD1	TRBV5-6	-	CASSWNRGTGAQEQYF	TGTGCCAGCAGCTGGAACCGCGGGACAGGGGCTCAAGAGCAGTACTTC
TRBJ1-1	TRBD1	TRBV28	-	CASSEQGAGSRFF	TGTGCCAGCAGTGAACAGGGGGCGGGGTCTCGTTTCTTT
TRBJ1-4	TRBD1	TRBV5-6	-	CASSTGQGAGEKLFF	TGTGCCAGCAGCACGGGACAGGGGGCTGGGGAAAAACTGTTTTTT
TRBJ2-5	TRBD1	TRBV11-2	-	CASSLAWTGTYQETQYF	TGTGCCAGCAGCTTAGCGTGGACAGGGACGTACCAAGAGACCCAGTACTTC
TRBJ1-2	-	TRBV2	few	CAARTGMDGYTF	TGTGCCGCTAGAACGGGGATGGATGGCTACACCTTC
TRBJ1-5	-	TRBV28	-	CASSPLFRGDQPQHF	TGTGCCAGCAGTCCCCTGTTCAGGGGTGATCAGCCCCAGCATTTT
TRBJ1-2	TRBD1	TRBV28	few	CAIPGRGYAGYTF	TGTGCCATCCCTGGCAGGGGGTATGCGGGCTACACCTTC
TRBJ2-3	-	TRBV27	-	CASSETGPDTQYF	TGTGCCAGCAGTGAGACAGGTCCAGATACGCAGTATTTT
TRBJ2-7	-	TRBV4-3	-	CASSQGDFYEQYF	TGCGCCAGCAGCCAAGGGGACTTCTACGAGCAGTACTTC
TRBJ1-5	-	TRBV7-2	-	CASSPVADSSQPQHF	TGTGCCAGCAGCCCTGTCGCGGATAGCAGTCAGCCCCAGCATTTT
TRBJ2-4	TRBD1	TRBV2	few	CASSGKGAAKNIQYF	TGTGCCAGCAGTGGAAAGGGGGCGGCCAAAAACATTCAGTACTTC
TRBJ2-5	TRBD2	TRBV6-5	few	CASSYHDLAGGETQYF	TGTGCCAGCAGTTACCACGATCTAGCGGGTGGGGAGACCCAGTACTTC